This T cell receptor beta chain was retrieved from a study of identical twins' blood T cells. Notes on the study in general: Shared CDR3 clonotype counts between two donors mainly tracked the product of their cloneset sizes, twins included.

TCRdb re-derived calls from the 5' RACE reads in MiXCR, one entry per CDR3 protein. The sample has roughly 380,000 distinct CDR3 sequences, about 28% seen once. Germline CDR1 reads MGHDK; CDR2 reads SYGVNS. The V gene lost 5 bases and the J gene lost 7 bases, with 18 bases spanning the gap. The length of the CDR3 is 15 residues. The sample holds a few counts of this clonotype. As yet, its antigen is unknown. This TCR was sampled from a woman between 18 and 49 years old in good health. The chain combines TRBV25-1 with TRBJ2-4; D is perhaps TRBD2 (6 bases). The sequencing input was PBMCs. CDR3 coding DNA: TGTGCCAGCAGTCGGGCTAGCGCGAGAGGTAACATTCAGTACTTC. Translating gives CASSRASARGNIQYF.